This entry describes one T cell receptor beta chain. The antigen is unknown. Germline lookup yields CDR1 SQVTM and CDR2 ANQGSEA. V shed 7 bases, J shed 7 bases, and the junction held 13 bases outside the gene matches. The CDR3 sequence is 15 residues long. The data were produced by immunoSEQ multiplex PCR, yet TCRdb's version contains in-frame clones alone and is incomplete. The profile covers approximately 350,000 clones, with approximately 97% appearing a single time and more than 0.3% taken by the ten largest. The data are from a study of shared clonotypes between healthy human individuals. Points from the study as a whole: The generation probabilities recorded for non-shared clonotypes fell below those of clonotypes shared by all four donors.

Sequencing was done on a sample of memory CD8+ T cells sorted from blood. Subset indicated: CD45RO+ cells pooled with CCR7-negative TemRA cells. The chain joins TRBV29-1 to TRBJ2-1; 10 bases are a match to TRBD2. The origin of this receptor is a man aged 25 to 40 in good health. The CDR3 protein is CSAQFTSGMGNEQFF. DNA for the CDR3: TGCAGCGCTCAATTCACTAGCGGGATGGGGAATGAGCAGTTCTTC.